A selection of T cell receptor beta chains follows, all from one sample in a study of identifying expanded T cells in peripheral blood. Sequenced by immunoSEQ multiplex PCR; TCRdb stores in-frame clones only, minus some. Of approximately 90,000 clones in the sample, 70% to 90% are singletons; the top ten hold 4% to 5.5%. The sequenced material came from blood. The receptors were gathered from a person aged 18-70 years in good health. Each CDR3 is given with its conserved first and last residue. D genes are given only for firm matches. The size field is filled for only some rows; it gives once, few, many or a size class.

>.|TRBJ1-2|TRBV5-6|.
TGTGCCAGCAGCCTCCCAGGGAGGGCCTATGGCTACACCTTC
CASSLPGRAYGYTF
>TRBD2|TRBJ2-1|TRBV4-3|.
TGCGCCAGCAGCCCATCCCTCGGCGGGGGGTACAATGAGCAGTTCTTC
CASSPSLGGGYNEQFF
>.|TRBJ2-2|TRBV7-8|.
TGTGCCAGCAGCCCCACAGGGTCCGGGGAGCTGTTTTTT
CASSPTGSGELFF
>.|TRBJ2-3|TRBV5-1|.
TGCGCCAGCAGCTTGGTGCTCACAGATACGCAGTATTTT
CASSLVLTDTQYF
>TRBD1|TRBJ2-7|TRBV18|.
TGTGCCAGCTCACCAGGGACAGCGGACGAGCAGTACTTC
CASSPGTADEQYF
>.|TRBJ1-1|TRBV27|once
TGTGCCAGCAGTTACTTCCAGGACAGTTTGAACACTGAAGCTTTCTTT
CASSYFQDSLNTEAFF
>.|TRBJ2-7|TRBV7-9|.
TGTGCCAGCAGCTCGCAGATCTACGAGCAGTACTTC
CASSSQIYEQYF
>.|TRBJ1-3|TRBV18|.
TGTGCCAGCTCACACGGAACAGAGAGCTCTGGAAACACCATATATTTT
CASSHGTESSGNTIYF
>.|TRBJ1-5|TRBV6-1|.
TGTGCCAGCAGTGAAGCGCTTCTTTTTGGAGGCGTCAATCAGCCCCAGCATTTT
CASSEALLFGGVNQPQHF
>.|TRBJ1-2|TRBV11-3|.
TGTGCCAGCAGCTTAGAATTTGGAGGCTATGGCTACACCTTC
CASSLEFGGYGYTF
>.|TRBJ2-3|TRBV5-1|.
TGCGCCAGCAGCTTTGGGTCAGATACGCAGTATTTT
CASSFGSDTQYF
>TRBD1|TRBJ1-2|TRBV2|.
TGTGCCAGCAGTGATCCGGGACAGGGGCTTGGCTACACCTTC
CASSDPGQGLGYTF
>.|TRBJ1-3|TRBV19|.
TGTGCCAGTAGTATTGTACGGTCGGTTTCTCCAATCTCTGGAAACACCATATATTTT
CASSIVRSVSPISGNTIYF
>TRBD2|TRBJ2-1|TRBV19|.
TGTGCCAGTAGTATCCCCGGCGGGGGGGCCTACAATGAGCAGTTCTTC
CASSIPGGGAYNEQFF
>.|TRBJ1-1|TRBV9|.
TGTGCCAGCAGCTTGGCAGGGACGGAAGCTTTCTTT
CASSLAGTEAFF
>.|TRBJ1-5|TRBV27|.
TGTGCCAGCAGTAACCACCGGGGGAATCAGCCCCAGCATTTT
CASSNHRGNQPQHF
>.|TRBJ2-2|TRBV5-1|once
TGCGCCAGCAGTATAGGCGGGGAGCTGTTTTTT
CASSIGGELFF
>.|TRBJ1-6|TRBV2|.
TGTGCCAGCAGTGAATGGCCAGTCCAGTCACCCCTCCACTTT
CASSEWPVQSPLHF
>TRBD1|TRBJ2-7|TRBV7-9|.
TGTGCCAGCAGTTCCCGGACAGGGGGCTTTTACGAGCAGTACTTC
CASSSRTGGFYEQYF
>.|TRBJ2-5|TRBV6-5|.
TGTGCCAGCAGTTTTGAGGCAGGCCGAGAACAAGAGACCCAGTACTTC
CASSFEAGREQETQYF
>TRBD1|TRBJ2-1|TRBV11-2|.
TGTGCCAGCAGCTTAGTAGCTTTGAGGGGGCGAGGAAGGAATGAGCAGTTCTTC
CASSLVALRGRGRNEQFF
>TRBD1|TRBJ1-1|TRBV19|.
TGTGCCAGTAGTAAATGGGACAGGGGGCACACTGAAGCTTTCTTT
CASSKWDRGHTEAFF
>.|TRBJ1-5|TRBV19|.
TGTGCCAGTCAAGACAGATACGGCAATCAGCCCCAGCATTTT
CASQDRYGNQPQHF
>.|TRBJ2-2|TRBV2|few
TGTGCCAGCAGTGAGTTGGGGAAGCCCGGGGAGCTGTTTTTT
CASSELGKPGELFF
>.|TRBJ1-1|TRBV5-1|few
TGCGCCAGCAGCTTGGGAAGCGGGACCGAACGTTCAAGGGCTTTCTTT
CASSLGSGTERSRAFF
>TRBD1|TRBJ1-2|TRBV6-1|.
TGTGCCAGCAGTGATGGACAGGTTCCTGGCTACACCTTC
CASSDGQVPGYTF
>TRBD1|TRBJ2-7|TRBV7-9|.
TGTGCCAGCAGCCCCGGACAGGGACGACTCTACGAGCAGTACTTC
CASSPGQGRLYEQYF
>TRBD1|TRBJ2-7|TRBV25-1|.
TGTGCCAGCAGTGAATTGGGACAGCCAAACTACGAGCAGTACTTC
CASSELGQPNYEQYF
>.|TRBJ2-3|TRBV5-4|few
TGTGCCAGCAGCCCCTTCCCCGGCAGCCCCGTAGGAGATACGCAGTATTTT
CASSPFPGSPVGDTQYF
>TRBD1|TRBJ2-1|TRBV27|.
TGTGCCAGCGCAAGTCTATATACCGGGACAGGGTTGGGGAATGAGCAGTTCTTC
CASASLYTGTGLGNEQFF
>.|TRBJ2-1|TRBV5-6|.
TGTGCCAGCAGCTTGTGGGAACGGCCGTCGACCTACAATGAGCAGTTCTTC
CASSLWERPSTYNEQFF
>TRBD1|TRBJ1-1|TRBV20-1|.
TGCAGTGCTGTAGACAGGGACGAAGCTTTCTTT
CSAVDRDEAFF
>.|TRBJ1-2|TRBV6-6|.
TGTGCCAGCAGTTACTCGATCAATCCCGATGCGGGCTACACCTTC
CASSYSINPDAGYTF
>.|TRBJ1-1|TRBV5-1|once
TGCGCCAGCAGTTACCAGGTTGGAAGAGCTGAAGCTTTCTTT
CASSYQVGRAEAFF
>.|TRBJ1-1|TRBV4-1|few
TGCGCCAGCAGCCAAGATGTAGGAGGTGAAGCTTTCTTT
CASSQDVGGEAFF
>TRBD2|TRBJ2-1|TRBV11-2|.
TGTGCCAGCAGCAGAGGCGGGAGGGACAATGAGCAGTTCTTC
CASSRGGRDNEQFF
>.|TRBJ2-1|TRBV27|.
TGTGCCAGCAGTTTAACCCAGGGCTACGAGCAGTTCTTC
CASSLTQGYEQFF
>.|TRBJ1-2|TRBV6-1|.
TGTGCCACCCACGTGGGGGCCAGGTTCTATGGCTACACCTTC
CATHVGARFYGYTF
>TRBD1|TRBJ2-1|TRBV7-2|.
TGTGCCAGCAGCTTAGGACAGGGGGACAATGAGCAGTTCTTC
CASSLGQGDNEQFF
>TRBD2|TRBJ2-1|TRBV11-1|.
TGTGCCAGCACCATCTGGACTAGCCTCGATGAGCAGTTCTTC
CASTIWTSLDEQFF
>.|TRBJ1-5|TRBV14|.
TGTGCCAGCGCAGCCGGGGTTAATCAGCCCCAGCATTTT
CASAAGVNQPQHF
>.|TRBJ1-2|TRBV19|.
TGTGCCAGTAGTATCCGGCAGCAATATGGCTACACCTTC
CASSIRQQYGYTF
>.|TRBJ1-1|TRBV5-1|once
TGCGCCAGCAGGGGAACTGAAGCTTTCTTT
CASRGTEAFF
>.|TRBJ2-7|TRBV6-6|.
TGTGCCAGCAGTTACAGCGGACAATCCTACGAGCAGTACTTC
CASSYSGQSYEQYF
>TRBD2|TRBJ2-3|TRBV5-6|.
TGTGCCAGCAGCTTTTCTAGCGGGCCTCTACGGGATACGCAGTATTTT
CASSFSSGPLRDTQYF
>TRBD2|TRBJ2-7|TRBV10-3|.
TGTGCCACCCTAGGGGGGGCGGGGGGCTACGAGCAGTACTTC
CATLGGAGGYEQYF
>.|TRBJ1-1|TRBV4-1|.
TGCGCCAGCAGCCCCGGACTGACTTACGCTGAAGCTTTCTTT
CASSPGLTYAEAFF
>TRBD1|TRBJ1-2|TRBV16|once
TGTGCCAGCGACCCCCTCTCAGACAGGGCGAGGGGCTACACCTTC
CASDPLSDRARGYTF
>.|TRBJ1-1|TRBV6-5|.
TGTGCCAGCAGTCGAACAGGGCCTACTGAAGCTTTCTTT
CASSRTGPTEAFF
>TRBD2|TRBJ2-5|TRBV4-3|.
TGCGCCAGCAGTCACGGGACTAGCGGGGGCTTCGCCGGGACCCAGTACTTC
CASSHGTSGGFAGTQYF
>.|TRBJ2-5|TRBV15|.
TGTGCCACCAGCAGACTGAACCAAGAGACCCAGTACTTC
CATSRLNQETQYF
>.|TRBJ2-7|TRBV19|.
TGTGCCAGTAGTATACTCCTTGGGACGGACGAGCAGTACTTC
CASSILLGTDEQYF
>.|TRBJ1-1|TRBV4-3|.
TGCGCCAGCAGCCAAAATTCAAGGGGGGACACTGAAGCTTTCTTT
CASSQNSRGDTEAFF
>.|TRBJ1-6|TRBV4-1|.
TGCGCCAGCAGCCAAGACCGGGGGGGAGAACCGGGGTTTTGGCCCCTCCACTTT
CASSQDRGGEPGFWPLHF
>.|TRBJ2-1|TRBV7-7|.
TGTGCCAGCAGCTTAGCGGATAGCTCCTACAATGAGCAGTTCTTC
CASSLADSSYNEQFF